A single sample is the source of the 5 T cell receptor beta chains below, sequenced in a study of T cell responses to AZD1222 COVID-19 vaccine. Sequenced by immunoSEQ multiplex PCR; TCRdb stores in-frame clones only, minus some. In the table there are more than 100,000 clones, about nine tenths of which are singletons. Sequenced here: peripheral blood, sampled on day 0 of AZD1222 vaccination. These TCRs come from an adult in good health.

This clone is a singleton in its sample. CDR3 DNA sequence: TGTGCCAGCAACCCGGACAGAAGCAATCAGCCCCAGCATTTT. It yields the protein CASNPDRSNQPQHF. This sequence joins TRBV6-2 or TRBV6-3 and TRBJ1-5; maybe TRBD1 (6 bases). The germline V gene has CDR1 MNHEY and CDR2 SVGEGT. V was shortened by 7 bases and J by 1 base, with 11 bases between the two germline ends. The CDR3 has 14 amino acids.

The chain links TRBV7-2 to TRBJ2-7; TRBD2 matches at 11 bases. Germline V gene lookup returns CDR1 SGHTA and CDR2 FQGNSA. After removal of 3 bases from V and 0 bases from J, the junction contained 4 bases not matched to a gene. This CDR3 is built from 16 residues. CDR3 loop: CASSFLAGGLSYEQYF. The CDR3 DNA reads TGTGCCAGCAGCTTCCTAGCGGGGGGACTCTCCTACGAGCAGTACTTC.

J is TRBJ2-1 and V is TRBV6-2 or TRBV6-3; the D is unclear. The CDR3 extends over 12 amino acids. Deletions cut 2 bases from V and 7 bases from J, with 6 bases between. Germline CDR1 is MNHEY and CDR2 is SVGEGT. For the CDR3, the DNA is TGTGCCAGCAGTTACCCTCCAAATGAGCAGTTCTTC. Residues: CASSYPPNEQFF.

As DNA, the CDR3 is TGTGCCAGCAGGAGGGGGATGTATGAAAAACTGTTTTTT. Protein: CASRRGMYEKLFF. The V and J genes are TRBV28 and TRBJ1-4; a possible D gene is TRBD1 (6 bases). The CDR3 has 13 residues. The germline V gene encodes CDR1 MDHEN and CDR2 SYDVKM. The V gene lost 6 bases and the J gene lost 6 bases, with 11 bases spanning the gap.

The V and J genes are TRBV28 and TRBJ1-3; D unclear. Trimming took 1 base from V and 0 from J, leaving 4 bases between them. In germline, CDR1 is MDHEN, CDR2 SYDVKM. The CDR3 is 14 amino acids. CDR3: CASSLYGSGNTIYF. CDR3 in DNA: TGTGCCAGCAGTTTATACGGCTCTGGAAACACCATATATTTT.